The 24 T cell receptor beta chains below were found in one sample sequenced in a study of glioma-infiltrating T cells. TCR alpha and beta CDR3 regions were amplified from RNA using iRepertoire nested multiplex PCR. Each CDR3 protein gets one entry after TCRdb re-called the multiplex PCR reads with MiXCR. Found here are more than 110,000 distinct CDR3 sequences, about two fifths of them singletons; the top ten hold around 20%. The sample consisted of glioma tissue, nonneoplastic brain tissue, or PBMCs (not recorded which). The receptors come from a human donor with low-grade glioma or glioblastoma, undergoing nonglioma brain surgery, or in good health (not recorded which).

This clonotype was found a few times. The gene calls are TRBV27 and TRBJ1-1, with a tentative D call TRBD1 (5 bases). V lost 8 bases, J lost 0 bases, and 13 bases lay in between. Germline V gene data show CDR1 as MNHEY and CDR2 as SMNVEV (reference sequence). This CDR3 region has 14 residues. This CDR3 is CASAIRRVNTEAFF. CDR3 nucleotide sequence: TGTGCCAGCGCAATCCGCAGGGTGAACACTGAAGCTTTCTTT.

The chain combines TRBV2 with TRBJ2-3, with D unclear. V gave up 7 bases and J gave up 2 bases, with 13 bases separating them. Germline assignment: CDR1 SNHLY and CDR2 FYNNEI. The CDR3 extends over 14 amino acids. This chain's CDR3 is CASTHPGFTDTQYF. CDR3 in DNA: TGTGCCAGCACCCACCCAGGCTTCACAGATACGCAGTATTTT.

At least ten counts were recorded for this clonotype. The V call is TRBV27, the J call TRBJ2-3, with D hard to call. With 0 bases removed from V and 4 bases from J, the gap between germline ends came to 2 bases. Germline CDR1 reads MNHEY; CDR2 reads SMNVEV (reference sequence). CDR3 length equals 12 residues. CDR3 residues: CASSLSSDTQYF. The DNA for the CDR3 is TGTGCCAGCAGTTTATCGTCAGATACGCAGTATTTT.

This clonotype was seen many times. The CDR3 loop reads CASSGGQDEAFF. The CDR3 region has the DNA TGTGCCAGCAGTGGCGGACAGGACGAAGCTTTCTTT. The chain couples TRBV2 to TRBJ1-1; TRBD1 matches 7 bases. CDR1 is SNHLY, CDR2 FYNNEI, per germline. V lost 4 bases to trimming and J lost 8 bases; unmatched junction nucleotides: 4. The CDR3 extends over 12 amino acids.

About this clonotype: This may be a read error: a much more frequent sequence differs by one nucleotide. V is TRBV20-1 and J is TRBJ1-1, with D uncertain. Per germline, CDR1 DFQATT and CDR2 SNEGSKA (reference sequence). The V end was cut by 3 bases, the J end by 3 bases, with 17 bases between. The CDR3 consists of 15 residues. The CDR3 coding sequence is TGCAGTGCTAGTAAGGCATTCTTTAGGGACACTGAAGCTTTCTTT. This sequence encodes CSASKAFFRDTEAFF.

This clonotype appeared a few times. The chain recombines TRBV28 with TRBJ2-1; no clear D gene. Per the germline V gene, CDR1 is MDHEN and CDR2 is SYDVKM. The CDR3 consists of 15 residues. The V gene lost 3 bases and the J gene lost 0 bases, with 9 bases spanning the gap. CDR3 region: CASSLGRSSYNEQFF. Written as DNA, the CDR3 is TGTGCCAGCAGTTTGGGCCGAAGCTCCTACAATGAGCAGTTCTTC.

The chain couples TRBV15 to TRBJ2-3, with D uncertain. The length of the CDR3 is 14 residues. Trimming left V 0 bases short and J 6 bases short, with 10 bases between. In germline, CDR1 is LNHNV, CDR2 YYDKDF (reference sequence). CDR3 DNA: TGTGCCACCAGCAGAGATGAGAGGTGGGATACGCAGTATTTT. Translated: CATSRDERWDTQYF.

In its sample, this clonotype was seen a few times. The chain employs TRBV5-5 and TRBJ1-1; no reliable D call. Trimming left V 4 bases short and J 0 bases short, with 4 bases between. CDR1 SGHKS and CDR2 YYEKEE come from the germline V gene (reference sequence). The CDR3 is made up of 12 amino acids. The CDR3 region has the DNA TGTGCCAGCAGCCCCTTGAACACTGAAGCTTTCTTT. Its protein is CASSPLNTEAFF.

V is TRBV20-1 and J is TRBJ2-3, with 7 bases identical to TRBD2. V was pared by 0 bases and J by 0 bases, with 12 bases of the junction left unmatched. This CDR3 is built from 18 residues. Germline V lookup: CDR1 DFQATT, CDR2 SNEGSKA (reference sequence). CDR3 residues: CSARDQLEWGGSTDTQYF. CDR3 nucleotide sequence: TGCAGTGCTAGAGATCAATTGGAGTGGGGGGGAAGCACAGATACGCAGTATTTT.

This clonotype has only a few counts. The V call is TRBV7-9, the J call TRBJ2-5; 9 bases match TRBD2. Germline CDR1 reads SEHNR; CDR2 reads FQNEAQ (reference sequence). The CDR3 is made up of 12 amino acids. Trimming cost V 6 bases and J 4 bases; bases outside gene matches: 0. The CDR3 coding sequence is TGTGCCAGCAGGCGGGAGGGAGAGACCCAGTACTTC. This codes for CASRREGETQYF.

The chain couples TRBV6-1 to TRBJ1-4; no reliable D call. V was shortened by 6 bases and J by 6 bases, with 11 bases between the two germline ends. CDR1 MNHNS and CDR2 SASEGT come from the germline V gene. This CDR3 comprises 13 residues. This chain's CDR3 is CASSPKFDEKLFF. The CDR3 DNA sequence: TGTGCCAGCAGCCCCAAGTTTGATGAAAAACTGTTTTTT.

This clonotype was detected a few times. This chain joins TRBV28 and TRBJ2-7; 7 bases are a match to TRBD2. J was trimmed by 4 bases and V by 3 bases; bases with no gene match: 9. Germline-derived CDR1 and CDR2 are MDHEN and SYDVKM. The CDR3 length is 15 residues. The CDR3 nucleotides are TGTGCCAGCAGTTTGGGTTTGGGGGGGAGGTACGAGCAGTACTTC. Its translation is CASSLGLGGRYEQYF.

Notes on this clonotype: The CDR3 carries no conserved terminal phenylalanine or tryptophan, so it likely arises from a read error. This chain joins TRBV6-6 and TRBJ1-2; D gene uncertain. The germline V and J ends were trimmed by 0 bases and 2 bases, with 16 bases remaining between them. The germline CDR1 and CDR2 sequences are MNHNY and SVGAGI (reference sequence). The CDR3 is made up of 17 amino acids. As DNA, the CDR3 is TGTGCCAGCAGTTACTCTTCACCATCTGTTGGGAACTATGGCTACACCTCC. The encoded protein is CASSYSSPSVGNYGYTS.

This clonotype was counted between two and nine times. The rearrangement joins TRBV28 to TRBJ1-2, with no clear D. Germline V lookup: CDR1 MDHEN, CDR2 SYDVKM. The V end lost 2 bases, the J end lost 5 bases, and 12 bases lay between the germline ends. This CDR3 has 14 residues. This CDR3 reads CASSLGRSDYGYTF. Written as DNA, the CDR3 is TGTGCCAGCAGTTTAGGTCGGTCTGATTATGGCTACACCTTC.

This clonotype showed up just a few times. The CDR3 protein is CASSPGQISYNEQFF. Here the CDR3 DNA reads TGTGCCAGCTCACCGGGACAGATCTCCTACAATGAGCAGTTCTTC. The chain employs TRBV18 and TRBJ2-1; 7 positions agree with TRBD1. CDR3 size: 15 residues. Germline lookup yields CDR1 KGHSH and CDR2 LQKENI. The J segment lost 0 bases and the V segment lost 3 bases, leaving 2 bases of the junction unmatched.

Notes on this clonotype: This could be a read error, since a much larger clone is one nucleotide away. The chain couples TRBV27 to TRBJ1-1, with TRBD1 identical over 10 bases. Per the germline V gene, CDR1 is MNHEY and CDR2 is SMNVEV (reference sequence). Trimming cost V 10 bases and J 6 bases; bases outside gene matches: 8. The CDR3 contains 13 residues. CDR3 loop: CATRTGGGAEAFF. The CDR3 bases are TGTGCCACCCGGACAGGGGGAGGAGCTGAAGCTTTCTTT.

This rearrangement joins TRBV4-1 to TRBJ1-2, with no clear D. The CDR3 extends over 13 amino acids. The germline gives CDR1 MGHRA, CDR2 YSYEKL. V lost 0 bases, J lost 3 bases, and 5 bases lay in between. The CDR3 DNA reads as TGCGCCAGCAGCCAAGACACAGACTATGGCTACACCTTC. It is translated as CASSQDTDYGYTF.

The chain carries TRBV19 and TRBJ1-2; no clear D. CDR3 length equals 17 residues. Germline V gene sequence: CDR1 LNHDA, CDR2 SQIVND (reference sequence). V was pared by 0 bases and J by 4 bases, with 18 bases between. CDR3: CASSIDLGLITGYGYTF. In DNA form, the CDR3 reads TGTGCCAGTAGTATAGACCTGGGCCTCATCACCGGCTATGGCTACACCTTC.

The chain joins TRBV20-1 to TRBJ2-7, with 15 bases identical to TRBD2. The germline V gene encodes CDR1 DFQATT and CDR2 SNEGSKA (reference sequence). CDR3 length equals 16 residues. V lost 6 bases, J lost 2 bases, and 8 bases stayed unmatched. The CDR3 protein is CSAAGTSGRRAYEQYF. CDR3 nucleotide sequence: TGCAGTGCAGCCGGGACTAGCGGGAGGAGGGCCTACGAGCAGTACTTC.

J is TRBJ2-1 and V is TRBV6-1, with 11 positions matching TRBD2. After removal of 7 bases from V and 3 bases from J, the junction contained 5 bases not matched to a gene. The CDR3 is 15 amino acids. Looked up from germline, CDR1 is MNHNS and CDR2 is SASEGT. This CDR3 reads CASTKLAGDYNEQFF. As DNA, the CDR3 is TGTGCCAGCACCAAACTAGCGGGAGACTACAATGAGCAGTTCTTC.

As for this clonotype: The junction does not match germline at one end; this may be a read error. The rearrangement links TRBV5-5 to TRBJ2-3, with D perhaps TRBD2 (6 bases). The germline V gene encodes CDR1 SGHKS and CDR2 YYEKEE (reference sequence). The CDR3 spans 14 residues. The CDR3 loop is CARSLERAEDTQYF. CDR3 sequence (DNA): TGTGCCCGCAGCTTGGAGCGGGCGGAAGATACGCAGTATTTT.

The J gene is TRBJ2-7, the V gene TRBV6-2 or TRBV6-3; possible D gene TRBD2, 5 bases. V gave up 6 bases and J gave up 5 bases, with 8 bases separating them. Germline loops: CDR1 MNHEY, CDR2 SVGEGT. This CDR3 contains 11 residues. CDR3: CASSTRHEQYF. The CDR3 coding sequence is TGTGCCAGCAGCACTAGACACGAGCAGTACTTC.

V usage is TRBV6-2 or TRBV6-3 and J usage is TRBJ2-2; either TRBD1 or TRBD2 may supply D (5 bases each). The CDR3 extends over 14 amino acids. The ends were cut back, 6 bases at V and 5 bases at J, with 13 bases in the middle. Per germline, CDR1 MNHEY and CDR2 SVGEGT. The CDR3 loop reads CASRGTSKTGELFF. The CDR3 nucleotides are TGTGCCAGCAGAGGGACGTCTAAAACCGGGGAGCTGTTTTTT.

This clonotype was seen ten or more times. This chain uses TRBV7-6 with TRBJ2-3; D call uncertain. Looked up from germline, CDR1 is SGHVS and CDR2 is FNYEAQ. Between the trimmed V and J ends, which lost 5 bases and 4 bases, there was a span of 7 bases. The length of the CDR3 is 12 residues. CDR3 bases: TGTGCCAGCAGCCCTTCGCCAGATACGCAGTATTTT. This gives the protein CASSPSPDTQYF.